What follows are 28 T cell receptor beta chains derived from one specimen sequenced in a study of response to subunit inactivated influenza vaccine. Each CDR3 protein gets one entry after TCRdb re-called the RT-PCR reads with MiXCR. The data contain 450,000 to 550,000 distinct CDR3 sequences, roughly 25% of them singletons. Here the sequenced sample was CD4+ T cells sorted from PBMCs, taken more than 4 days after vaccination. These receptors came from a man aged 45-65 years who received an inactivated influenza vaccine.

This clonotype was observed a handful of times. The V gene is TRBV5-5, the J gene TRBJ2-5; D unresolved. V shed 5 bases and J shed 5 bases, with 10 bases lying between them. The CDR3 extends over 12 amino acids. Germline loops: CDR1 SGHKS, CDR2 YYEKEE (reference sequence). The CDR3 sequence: CASSESFETQYF. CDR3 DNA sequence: TGTGCCAGCAGTGAGAGTTTCGAGACCCAGTACTTC.

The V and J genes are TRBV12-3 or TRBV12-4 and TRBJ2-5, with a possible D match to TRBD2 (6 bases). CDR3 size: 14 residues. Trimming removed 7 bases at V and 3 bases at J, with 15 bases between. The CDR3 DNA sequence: TGTGCCAGCACCAATTATTGGGAGGAAGAGACCCAGTACTTC. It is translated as CASTNYWEEETQYF.

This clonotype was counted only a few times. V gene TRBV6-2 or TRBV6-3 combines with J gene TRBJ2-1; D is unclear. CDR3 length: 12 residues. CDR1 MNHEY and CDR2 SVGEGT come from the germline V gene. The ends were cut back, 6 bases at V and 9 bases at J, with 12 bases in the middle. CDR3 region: CASSQSSVEQFF. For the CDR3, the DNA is TGTGCCAGCAGCCAAAGCTCCGTTGAGCAGTTCTTC.

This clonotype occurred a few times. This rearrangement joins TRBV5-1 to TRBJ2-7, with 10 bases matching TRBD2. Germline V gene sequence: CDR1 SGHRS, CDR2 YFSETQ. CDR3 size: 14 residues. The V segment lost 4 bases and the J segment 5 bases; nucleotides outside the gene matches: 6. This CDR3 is CASSTATSGNEQYF. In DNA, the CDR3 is TGCGCCAGCAGCACGGCCACTAGCGGGAACGAGCAGTACTTC.

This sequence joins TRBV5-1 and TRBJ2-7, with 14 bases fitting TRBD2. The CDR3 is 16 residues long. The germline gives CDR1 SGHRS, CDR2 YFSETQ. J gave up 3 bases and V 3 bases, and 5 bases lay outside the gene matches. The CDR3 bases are TGCGCCAGCAGCTCCGGGACTAGCGGGAGCGGCTACGAGCAGTACTTC. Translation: CASSSGTSGSGYEQYF. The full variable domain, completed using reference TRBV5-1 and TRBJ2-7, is KAGVTQTPRYLIKTRGQQVTLSCSPISGHRSVSWYQQTPGQGLQFLFEYFSETQRNKGNFPGRFSGRQFSNSRSEMNVSTLELGDSALYLCASSSGTSGSGYEQYFGPGTRLTVT.

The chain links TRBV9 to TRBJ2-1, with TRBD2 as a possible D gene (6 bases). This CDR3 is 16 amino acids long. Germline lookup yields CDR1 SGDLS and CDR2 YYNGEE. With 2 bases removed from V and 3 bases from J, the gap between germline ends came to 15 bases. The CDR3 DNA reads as TGTGCCAGCAGCGTCGATGAGGGGACTTTCTACAATGAGCAGTTCTTC. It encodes CASSVDEGTFYNEQFF. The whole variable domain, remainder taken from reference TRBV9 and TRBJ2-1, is DSGVTQTPKHLITATGQRVTLRCSPRSGDLSVYWYQQSLDQGLQFLIQYYNGEERAKGNILERFSAQQFPDLHSELNLSSLELGDSALYFCASSVDEGTFYNEQFFGPGTRLTVL.

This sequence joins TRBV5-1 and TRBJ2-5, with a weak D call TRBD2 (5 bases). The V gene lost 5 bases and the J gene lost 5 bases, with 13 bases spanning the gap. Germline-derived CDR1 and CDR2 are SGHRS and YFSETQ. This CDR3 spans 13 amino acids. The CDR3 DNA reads TGCGCCAGCAGTCGGGATTTAGGGGAGACCCAGTACTTC. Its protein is CASSRDLGETQYF.

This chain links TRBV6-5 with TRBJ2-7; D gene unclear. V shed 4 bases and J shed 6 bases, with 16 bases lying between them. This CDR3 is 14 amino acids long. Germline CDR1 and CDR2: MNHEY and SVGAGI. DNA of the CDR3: TGTGCCAGCAGTTTGGCTATTAAGGGTACCGAGCAGTACTTC. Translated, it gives CASSLAIKGTEQYF.

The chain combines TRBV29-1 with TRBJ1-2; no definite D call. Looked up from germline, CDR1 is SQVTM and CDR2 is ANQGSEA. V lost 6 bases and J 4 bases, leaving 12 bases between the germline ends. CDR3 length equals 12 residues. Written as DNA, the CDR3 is TGCAGCGTCCCTGTGGGAGGCTATGGCTACACCTTC. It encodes CSVPVGGYGYTF. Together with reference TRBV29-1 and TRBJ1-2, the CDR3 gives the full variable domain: SAVISQKPSRDICQRGTSLTIQCQVDSQVTMMFWYRQQPGQSLTLIATANQGSEATYESGFVIDKFPISRPNLTFSTLTVSNMSPEDSSIYLCSVPVGGYGYTFGSGTRLTVV.

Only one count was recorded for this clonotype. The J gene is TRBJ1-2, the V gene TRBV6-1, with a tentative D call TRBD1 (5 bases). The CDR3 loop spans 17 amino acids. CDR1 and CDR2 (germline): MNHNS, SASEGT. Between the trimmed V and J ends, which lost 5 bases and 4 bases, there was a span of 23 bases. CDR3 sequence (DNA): TGTGCCAGCAGTCCGCCCCCCGGGACGCGACCACTCTATGGCTACACCTTC. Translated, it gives CASSPPPGTRPLYGYTF.

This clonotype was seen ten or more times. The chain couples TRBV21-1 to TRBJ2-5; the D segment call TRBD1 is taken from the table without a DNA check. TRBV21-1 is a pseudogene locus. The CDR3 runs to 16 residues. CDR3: CASSYGDRTTIETQYF. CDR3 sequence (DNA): TGTGCCAGCAGCTATGGGGACAGGACGACAATTGAGACCCAGTACTTC.

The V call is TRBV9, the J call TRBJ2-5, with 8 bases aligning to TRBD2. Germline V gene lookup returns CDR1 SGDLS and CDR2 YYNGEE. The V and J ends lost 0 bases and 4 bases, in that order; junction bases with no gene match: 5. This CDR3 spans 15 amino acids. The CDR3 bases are TGTGCCAGCAGCGTAGCGGGGGGGCCCTTAGAGACCCAGTACTTC. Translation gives CASSVAGGPLETQYF.

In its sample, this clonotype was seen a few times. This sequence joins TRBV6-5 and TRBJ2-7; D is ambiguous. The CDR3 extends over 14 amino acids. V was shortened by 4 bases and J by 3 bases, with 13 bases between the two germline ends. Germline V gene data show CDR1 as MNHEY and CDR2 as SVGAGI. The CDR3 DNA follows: TGTGCCAGCAGTTCAGCGAAGACCCTCTACGAGCAGTACTTC. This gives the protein CASSSAKTLYEQYF.

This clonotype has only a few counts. The CDR3 DNA reads as TGTGCCAGCAGCTTGGTACAGGGGGCGCGCGGCTCTGGAAACACCATATATTTT. Residues: CASSLVQGARGSGNTIYF. The genes are TRBV11-2 and TRBJ1-3, with 9 bases that match TRBD1. Germline trimming cut 3 bases from V and 0 bases from J; bases unmatched to any gene: 9. The length of the CDR3 is 18 residues. The germline CDR1 and CDR2 sequences are SGHAT and FQNNGV.

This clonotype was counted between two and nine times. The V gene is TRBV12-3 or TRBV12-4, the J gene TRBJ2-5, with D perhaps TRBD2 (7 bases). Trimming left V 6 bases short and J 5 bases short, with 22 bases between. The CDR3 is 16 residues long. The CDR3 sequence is CASSARGGAERETQYF. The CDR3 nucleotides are TGTGCCAGCAGCGCGAGGGGGGGGGCCGAGCGGGAGACCCAGTACTTC.

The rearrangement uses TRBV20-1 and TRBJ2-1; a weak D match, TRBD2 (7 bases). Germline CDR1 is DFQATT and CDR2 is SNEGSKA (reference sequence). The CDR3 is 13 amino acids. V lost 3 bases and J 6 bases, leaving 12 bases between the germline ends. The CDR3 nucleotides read TGCAGTGCTAGCTGGGGGGGCCTCAATGAGCAGTTCTTC. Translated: CSASWGGLNEQFF.

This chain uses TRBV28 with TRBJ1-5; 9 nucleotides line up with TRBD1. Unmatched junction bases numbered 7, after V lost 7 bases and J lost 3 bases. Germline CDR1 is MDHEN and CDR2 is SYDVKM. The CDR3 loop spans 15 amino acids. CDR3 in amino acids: CASIPRDRDNQPQHF. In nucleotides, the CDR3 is TGTGCCAGCATCCCCCGGGACAGGGACAATCAGCCCCAGCATTTT.

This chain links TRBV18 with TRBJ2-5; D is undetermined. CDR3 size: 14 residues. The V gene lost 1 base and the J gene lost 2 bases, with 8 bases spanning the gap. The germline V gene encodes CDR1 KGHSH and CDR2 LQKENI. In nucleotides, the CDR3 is TGTGCCAGCTCACCACGCGCGGTACAAGAGACCCAGTACTTC. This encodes CASSPRAVQETQYF.

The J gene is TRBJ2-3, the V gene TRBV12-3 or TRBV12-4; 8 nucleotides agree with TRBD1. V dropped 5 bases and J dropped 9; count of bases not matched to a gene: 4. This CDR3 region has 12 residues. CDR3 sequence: CASSPGQGTQYF. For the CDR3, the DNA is TGTGCCAGCAGTCCAGGACAGGGAACGCAGTATTTT.

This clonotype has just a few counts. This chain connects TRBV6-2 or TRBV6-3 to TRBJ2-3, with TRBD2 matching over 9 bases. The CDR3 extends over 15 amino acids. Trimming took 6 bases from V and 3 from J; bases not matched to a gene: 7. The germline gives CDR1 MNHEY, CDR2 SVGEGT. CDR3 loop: CASRIPSGITDTQYF. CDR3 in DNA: TGTGCCAGCAGGATCCCTAGCGGGATAACAGATACGCAGTATTTT.

The CDR3 DNA follows: TGTGCCAGCAGTTTCCCCGACAGGGGCCAGCAGTACTTC. It translates to CASSFPDRGQQYF. The V call is TRBV12-3 or TRBV12-4, the J call TRBJ2-7; 8 bases are shared with TRBD1. The CDR3 is made up of 13 amino acids. The V segment lost 3 bases and the J segment 8 bases; nucleotides outside the gene matches: 6.

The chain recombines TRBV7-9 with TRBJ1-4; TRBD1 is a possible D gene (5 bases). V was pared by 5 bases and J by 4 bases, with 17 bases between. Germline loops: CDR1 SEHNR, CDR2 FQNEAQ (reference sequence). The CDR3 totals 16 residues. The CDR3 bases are TGTGCCAGCAGCCATGGTCCCGGGACGGATAATGAAAAACTGTTTTTT. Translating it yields CASSHGPGTDNEKLFF.

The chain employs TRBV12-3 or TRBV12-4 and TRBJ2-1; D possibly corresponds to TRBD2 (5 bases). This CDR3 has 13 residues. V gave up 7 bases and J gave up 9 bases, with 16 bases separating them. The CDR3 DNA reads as TGTGCCAGCACTATAGAAGGAGGCGGTGAGCAGTTCTTC. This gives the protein CASTIEGGGEQFF.

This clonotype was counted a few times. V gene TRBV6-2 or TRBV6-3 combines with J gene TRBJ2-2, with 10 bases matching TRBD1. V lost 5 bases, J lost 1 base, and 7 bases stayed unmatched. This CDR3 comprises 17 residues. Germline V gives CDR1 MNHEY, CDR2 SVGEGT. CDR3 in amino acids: CASSESGTGVNTGELFF. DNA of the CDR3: TGTGCCAGCAGTGAGTCCGGGACAGGGGTGAACACCGGGGAGCTGTTTTTT.

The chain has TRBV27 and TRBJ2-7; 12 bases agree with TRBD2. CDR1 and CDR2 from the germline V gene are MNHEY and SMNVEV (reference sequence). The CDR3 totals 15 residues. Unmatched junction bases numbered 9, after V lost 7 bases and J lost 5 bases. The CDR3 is CASTSTSGGVHEQYF. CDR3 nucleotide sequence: TGTGCCAGCACCTCGACTAGCGGGGGTGTCCACGAGCAGTACTTC.

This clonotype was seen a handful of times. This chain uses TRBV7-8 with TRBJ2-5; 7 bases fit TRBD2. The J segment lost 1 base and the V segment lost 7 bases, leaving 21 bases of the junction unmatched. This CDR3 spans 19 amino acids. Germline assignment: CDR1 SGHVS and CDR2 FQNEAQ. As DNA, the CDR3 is TGTGCCAGCATCCGCAACCTTCTGACTAGCAGACCACCCCAAGAGACCCAGTACTTC. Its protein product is CASIRNLLTSRPPQETQYF.

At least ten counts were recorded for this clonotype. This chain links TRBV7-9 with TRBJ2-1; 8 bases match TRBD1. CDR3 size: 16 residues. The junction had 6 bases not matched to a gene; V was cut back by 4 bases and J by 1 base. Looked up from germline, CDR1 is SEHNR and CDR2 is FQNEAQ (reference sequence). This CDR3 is CASSSIQGVSYNEQFF. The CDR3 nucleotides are TGTGCCAGCAGCTCGATACAGGGGGTATCCTACAATGAGCAGTTCTTC.

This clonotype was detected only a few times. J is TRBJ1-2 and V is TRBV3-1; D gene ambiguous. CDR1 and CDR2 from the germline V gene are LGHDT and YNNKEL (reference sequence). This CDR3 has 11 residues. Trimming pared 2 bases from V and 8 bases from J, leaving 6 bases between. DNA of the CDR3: TGTGCCAGCAGCCAAAATCGGGGCTACACCTTC. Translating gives CASSQNRGYTF.